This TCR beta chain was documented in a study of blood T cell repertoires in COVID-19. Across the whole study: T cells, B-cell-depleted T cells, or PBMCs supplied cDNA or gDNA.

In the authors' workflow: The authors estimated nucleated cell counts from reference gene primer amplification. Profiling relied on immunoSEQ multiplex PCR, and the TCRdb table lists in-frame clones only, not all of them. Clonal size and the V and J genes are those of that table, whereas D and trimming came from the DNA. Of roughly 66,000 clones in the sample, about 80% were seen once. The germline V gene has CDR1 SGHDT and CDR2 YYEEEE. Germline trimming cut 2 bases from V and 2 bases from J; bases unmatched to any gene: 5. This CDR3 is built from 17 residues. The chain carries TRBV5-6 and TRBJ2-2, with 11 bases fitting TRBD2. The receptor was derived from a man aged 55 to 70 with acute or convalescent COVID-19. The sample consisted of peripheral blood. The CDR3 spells CASSFVAGGLNTGELFF. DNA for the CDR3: TGTGCCAGCAGCTTCGTAGCGGGGGGGCTCAACACCGGGGAGCTGTTTTTT.